A selection of T cell receptor beta chains follows, all from one sample in a study of cytomegalovirus exposure and HLA in healthy donors. The repertoire was sequenced with immunoSEQ multiplex PCR; TCRdb's copy has only in-frame clones and lacks some. The data hold approximately 140,000 clones, with 61% observed a single time. Sequencing input: PBMCs. These receptors came from a male donor in good health and CMV-seronegative. The CDR3 runs from the conserved cysteine through the conserved F or W. Fields, in order: D gene, clone size, J gene, V gene, CDR3 DNA, CDR3 protein. D genes are given only for firm matches. Clone size is stated in some rows and not others, as once, few, many or a class when expanded.

D: -
size: once
J: TRBJ1-3
V: TRBV4-1
DNA: TGCGCCAGCAGCCAAGACCCTGTTACGGGGGCTGGAAACACCATATATTTT
CDR3: CASSQDPVTGAGNTIYF

D: TRBD2
size: -
J: TRBJ2-5
V: TRBV6-5
DNA: TGTGCCAGCAGAGCGGGGGGGCTAGAGACCCAGTACTTC
CDR3: CASRAGGLETQYF

D: -
size: -
J: TRBJ2-1
V: TRBV25-1
DNA: TGTGCCAGCAGTGATTACTTAGAGTACAATGAGCAGTTCTTC
CDR3: CASSDYLEYNEQFF

D: TRBD1
size: -
J: TRBJ2-1
V: TRBV25-1
DNA: TGTGCCAGCAGTGAATTGGGGGACAGGGCCTACAATGAGCAGTTCTTC
CDR3: CASSELGDRAYNEQFF

D: -
size: -
J: TRBJ2-2
V: TRBV9
DNA: TGTGCCAGCAGCGTCGCAGGGAACTTTGCCGGGGAGCTGTTTTTT
CDR3: CASSVAGNFAGELFF

D: -
size: few
J: TRBJ1-1
V: TRBV10-1
DNA: TGCGCCAGCAGTGAGGCAGGGAAGAACACTGAAGCTTTCTTT
CDR3: CASSEAGKNTEAFF

D: -
size: -
J: TRBJ2-3
V: TRBV5-4
DNA: TGTGCCAGCAGCTTGGAGCCAGGGGAGCGGGATACGCAGTATTTT
CDR3: CASSLEPGERDTQYF

D: -
size: -
J: TRBJ2-3
V: TRBV5-1
DNA: TGCGCCAGCAGCTTGAGCTCAGGACTGACAGATACGCAGTATTTT
CDR3: CASSLSSGLTDTQYF

D: TRBD1
size: few
J: TRBJ2-2
V: TRBV19
DNA: TGTGCCAGTAAACAGGGGTCCGGGGAGCTGTTTTTT
CDR3: CASKQGSGELFF

D: TRBD1
size: -
J: TRBJ2-1
V: TRBV27
DNA: TGTGCCAGCTCTCCCGCGGGACAGGGAAAGAATGAGCAGTTCTTC
CDR3: CASSPAGQGKNEQFF

D: -
size: -
J: TRBJ1-2
V: TRBV5-1
DNA: TGCGCCAGCAGCTTGGGGGCAAGTAATAACTATGGCTACACCTTC
CDR3: CASSLGASNNYGYTF

D: -
size: -
J: TRBJ2-3
V: TRBV2
DNA: TGTGCCAGCAGTGAAGAGGGGGGGCCGTTAGATACGCAGTATTTT
CDR3: CASSEEGGPLDTQYF

D: -
size: few
J: TRBJ2-5
V: TRBV2
DNA: TGTGCCAGCATGCAGCGGGTCAGGCCAGGGGAGACCCAGTACTTC
CDR3: CASMQRVRPGETQYF

D: -
size: once
J: TRBJ1-5
V: TRBV28
DNA: TGTGCCAGCATCCCCGGGTCCGAGAATCAGCCCCAGCATTTT
CDR3: CASIPGSENQPQHF

D: TRBD1
size: once
J: TRBJ2-7
V: TRBV6-6
DNA: TGTGCCAGCAGTTACTCAGGGACAGCCTCCTACGAGCAGTACTTC
CDR3: CASSYSGTASYEQYF

D: TRBD1
size: -
J: TRBJ2-7
V: TRBV11-2
DNA: TGTGCCAGCAGCCTTGCCGAACAGGGGAAGTACTACGAGCAGTACTTC
CDR3: CASSLAEQGKYYEQYF

D: TRBD2
size: -
J: TRBJ2-5
V: TRBV12-5
DNA: TGTGCTAGTGGTTTGGGTCTAGCGGGGGGAGAGACCCAGTACTTC
CDR3: CASGLGLAGGETQYF

D: TRBD2
size: -
J: TRBJ2-5
V: TRBV7-9
DNA: TGTGCCAGCAGCTTGCGGGGGTCCACCGAGACCCAGTACTTC
CDR3: CASSLRGSTETQYF

D: TRBD1
size: -
J: TRBJ1-4
V: TRBV5-4
DNA: TGTGCCAGCAGCCCCCCAGGGGGGACAGGACGGGAAAAACTGTTTTTT
CDR3: CASSPPGGTGREKLFF

D: TRBD1
size: -
J: TRBJ2-7
V: TRBV7-8
DNA: TGTGCCAGCAGCTTACTTCGACAGGGGACTTCCTACGAGCAGTACTTC
CDR3: CASSLLRQGTSYEQYF

D: -
size: -
J: TRBJ1-3
V: TRBV27
DNA: TGTGCCAGCTCGACCCCCGAACTGGGGCCCTCTGGAAACACCATATATTTT
CDR3: CASSTPELGPSGNTIYF

D: -
size: -
J: TRBJ2-7
V: TRBV6-5
DNA: TGTGCCAGCAGTTACGGGGCAGACTACGAGCAGTACTTC
CDR3: CASSYGADYEQYF

D: -
size: -
J: TRBJ2-4
V: TRBV5-1
DNA: TGCGCCAGCAGCCCAGACCCCCGGGGAGCCAAAAACATTCAGTACTTC
CDR3: CASSPDPRGAKNIQYF

D: -
size: once
J: TRBJ2-3
V: TRBV6-4
DNA: TGTGCCAGCAGTGACTCTGGGGGGAGCACAGATACGCAGTATTTT
CDR3: CASSDSGGSTDTQYF

D: -
size: -
J: TRBJ2-7
V: TRBV9
DNA: TGTGCCAGCAGCCCCTTCTTTGGCACGTACGAGCAGTACTTC
CDR3: CASSPFFGTYEQYF

D: -
size: -
J: TRBJ2-1
V: TRBV11-3
DNA: TGTGCCAGCAGTTTGTTTGGGGGGAATGAGCAGTTCTTC
CDR3: CASSLFGGNEQFF

D: -
size: -
J: TRBJ1-1
V: TRBV5-5
DNA: TGTGCCAGCTCACTTGGGCTGTTTAACACTGAAGCTTTCTTT
CDR3: CASSLGLFNTEAFF

D: -
size: -
J: TRBJ1-5
V: TRBV7-9
DNA: TGTGCCAGACGGGGGGACACCCTAAAACAGTATCAGCCCCAGCATTTT
CDR3: CARRGDTLKQYQPQHF

D: TRBD1
size: once
J: TRBJ2-3
V: TRBV5-4
DNA: TGTGCCAGCAGCCCCCAATGGGGACAGCTCCCCACAGATACGCAGTATTTT
CDR3: CASSPQWGQLPTDTQYF

D: -
size: -
J: TRBJ1-1
V: TRBV7-2
DNA: TGTGCCAGCAGCTTATCAGGTTGGCGGGACCTTGAAGCTTTCTTT
CDR3: CASSLSGWRDLEAFF

D: TRBD2
size: -
J: TRBJ2-5
V: TRBV18
DNA: TGTGCCAGCTCACCGGGACTAGCGGGTGCGGAGACCCAGTACTTC
CDR3: CASSPGLAGAETQYF

D: -
size: -
J: TRBJ1-1
V: TRBV19
DNA: TGTGCCAGTAGTATGGTTTTTAATAGGGCAGGGACTGAAGCTTTCTTT
CDR3: CASSMVFNRAGTEAFF

D: TRBD1
size: -
J: TRBJ1-6
V: TRBV6-5
DNA: TGTGCCAGCAGTTACTCGGACAGGGACTCACCCCTCCACTTT
CDR3: CASSYSDRDSPLHF

D: TRBD1
size: -
J: TRBJ2-7
V: TRBV5-6
DNA: TGTGCCAGCAGCTTGGTAGGTTGGGGACAGGGAGAGGGCGAGCAGTACTTC
CDR3: CASSLVGWGQGEGEQYF

D: TRBD1
size: -
J: TRBJ1-3
V: TRBV18
DNA: TGTGCCAGCTCACCACCGCCACAGGGGGCAGGAAACACCATATATTTT
CDR3: CASSPPPQGAGNTIYF

D: -
size: -
J: TRBJ1-4
V: TRBV4-1
DNA: TGCGCCAGCGGGGGGGCAGCAGGGAATGAAAAACTGTTTTTT
CDR3: CASGGAAGNEKLFF

D: TRBD1
size: -
J: TRBJ1-2
V: TRBV6-6
DNA: TGTGCCAGCAGTTGGGACAGGGGGCATAGTGGCTACACCTTC
CDR3: CASSWDRGHSGYTF

D: -
size: -
J: TRBJ1-6
V: TRBV19
DNA: TGTGCCAGTAGTATCTCCAGGGGTACGAATTCACCCCTCCACTTT
CDR3: CASSISRGTNSPLHF

D: -
size: -
J: TRBJ1-1
V: TRBV5-6
DNA: TGTGCCAGCAGCTTGGTCGGTAGGGGAACTGAAGCTTTCTTT
CDR3: CASSLVGRGTEAFF

D: -
size: few
J: TRBJ1-1
V: TRBV25-1
DNA: TGTGCCAGCAGTGAAGTCGTGGGGCTCACTGAAGCTTTCTTT
CDR3: CASSEVVGLTEAFF

D: TRBD1
size: -
J: TRBJ2-7
V: TRBV18
DNA: TGTGCCAGCTCACCACAGGGACAGGGGGTCTACGAGCAGTACTTC
CDR3: CASSPQGQGVYEQYF

D: TRBD2
size: -
J: TRBJ2-5
V: TRBV7-9
DNA: TGTTCCAGCAGCCCCGGACTAGCGGGGAATCTCGTTAGAGAGACCCAGTACTTC
CDR3: CSSSPGLAGNLVRETQYF

D: -
size: -
J: TRBJ1-6
V: TRBV5-1
DNA: TGCGCCAGCAGCTGGGGGAACAGGGCCTCCTATAATTCACCCCTCCACTTT
CDR3: CASSWGNRASYNSPLHF

D: TRBD1
size: few
J: TRBJ2-5
V: TRBV2
DNA: TGTGCCAGCAGTGAAAGCACCGGGACAGGGGGCTTAGAGACCCAGTACTTC
CDR3: CASSESTGTGGLETQYF

D: -
size: few
J: TRBJ2-5
V: TRBV19
DNA: TGTGCCAGTAGTATAGACAGGTCGATGGGCGAGACCCAGTACTTC
CDR3: CASSIDRSMGETQYF

D: TRBD1
size: -
J: TRBJ2-7
V: TRBV27
DNA: TGTGCCAGCAATCACCGCGTTCCGGGACAGGGACCCTACGAGCAGTACTTC
CDR3: CASNHRVPGQGPYEQYF

D: TRBD1
size: few
J: TRBJ2-7
V: TRBV28
DNA: TGTGCCAGCAGCCGCCGGGGACAGGGGTCCTACGAGCAGTACTTC
CDR3: CASSRRGQGSYEQYF

D: TRBD1
size: -
J: TRBJ2-2
V: TRBV7-2
DNA: TGTGCCAGCAGCTTACGTCAGGGGGCGGGCACCGGGGAGCTGTTTTTT
CDR3: CASSLRQGAGTGELFF

D: -
size: -
J: TRBJ2-6
V: TRBV5-1
DNA: TGCGCCAGCAGCCCTCGGGGTCGCTCTGGGGCCAACGTCCTGACTTTC
CDR3: CASSPRGRSGANVLTF

D: TRBD2
size: -
J: TRBJ2-1
V: TRBV7-8
DNA: TGTGCCAGCAGCTCTAGCGGAAATGAGCAGTTCTTC
CDR3: CASSSSGNEQFF

D: TRBD1
size: few
J: TRBJ1-2
V: TRBV19
DNA: TGTGCCAGTAGCCCCGGATCCACAGGGGTGGACTATGGCTACACCTTC
CDR3: CASSPGSTGVDYGYTF

D: -
size: -
J: TRBJ2-7
V: TRBV7-2
DNA: TGTGCCAGCAGCCCTGACAGGATGTGGTACGAGCAGTACTTC
CDR3: CASSPDRMWYEQYF

D: TRBD2
size: -
J: TRBJ2-7
V: TRBV6-7
DNA: TGTGCCAGCAGTTACTCGATTTGCGGGGGTTTTGACGAGCAGTACTTC
CDR3: CASSYSICGGFDEQYF

D: TRBD2
size: -
J: TRBJ2-3
V: TRBV5-1
DNA: TGCGCCAGCAGCTGGGGCCCTAGCGGGGGGGATACGCAGTATTTT
CDR3: CASSWGPSGGDTQYF